This TCR beta chain was sequenced in a study of T cell responses to AZD1222 COVID-19 vaccine. Germline CDR1 and CDR2: SGHDN and FVKESK. V dropped 4 bases and J dropped 4; count of bases not matched to a gene: 6. The CDR3 length is 15 residues. Whole-study results and caveats: Across the whole spike, CD4 TCRs peaked at regions 160-218 and 743-854.

Data came from immunoSEQ multiplex PCR; TCRdb stores just in-frame clones and leaves some out. The sample contains about 180,000 clones, about 89% of which appear only once. This clone was detected once. Its target is not known. The chain links TRBV14 to TRBJ2-2; 7 bases line up with TRBD1. This receptor was obtained from an adult in good health. The material was peripheral blood, obtained on day 0 of AZD1222 vaccination. The CDR3 here is CASSLDRVSTGELFF. The CDR3 nucleotides are TGTGCCAGCAGCCTCGACAGGGTGTCCACCGGGGAGCTGTTTTTT.